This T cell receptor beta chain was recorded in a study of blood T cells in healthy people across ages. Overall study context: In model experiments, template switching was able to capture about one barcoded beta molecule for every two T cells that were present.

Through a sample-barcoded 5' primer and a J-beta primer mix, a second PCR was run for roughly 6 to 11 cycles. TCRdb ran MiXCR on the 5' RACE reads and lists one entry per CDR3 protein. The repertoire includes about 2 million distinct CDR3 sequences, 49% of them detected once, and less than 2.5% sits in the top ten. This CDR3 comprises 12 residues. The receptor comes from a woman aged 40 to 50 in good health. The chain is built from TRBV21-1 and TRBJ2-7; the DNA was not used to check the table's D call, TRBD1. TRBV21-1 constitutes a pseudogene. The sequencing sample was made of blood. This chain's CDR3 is CASKGVPSGQYF. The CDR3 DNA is TGTGCCAGCAAAGGGGTCCCGTCGGGGCAGTACTTC.